Presented here are 25 T cell receptor beta chains from one specimen sequenced in a study of OX40 agonist ivuxolimab in advanced cancers. Clones were sequenced by immunoSEQ multiplex PCR, and TCRdb holds only the in-frame ones, with some missing. The table has approximately 18,000 clones, about three quarters seen once; the top ten hold 28%. This sample comprised CD4+ or CD8+ T cells sorted from blood, obtained in a trial of the OX40 agonist ivuxolimab. The receptor set was obtained from an adult with an advanced solid tumor such as melanoma, head and neck, liver or kidney cancer.

This clone occurred a few times. This chain connects TRBV7-9 to TRBJ2-2, with D possibly TRBD2 on 6 matching bases. V lost 3 bases, J lost 3 bases, and 8 bases lay in between. The length of the CDR3 is 14 residues. Germline V lookup: CDR1 SEHNR, CDR2 FQNEAQ (reference sequence). CDR3: CASSLGLYTGELFF. Here the CDR3 DNA reads TGTGCCAGCAGCTTGGGACTCTACACCGGGGAGCTGTTTTTT.

This chain uses TRBV4-2 with TRBJ2-7; 9 bases fit TRBD2. V was clipped by 4 bases and J by 3 bases; unmatched bases: 10. CDR1 is LGHNA and CDR2 is YNFKEQ in the germline V gene. The CDR3 extends over 16 amino acids. CDR3 nucleotides: TGTGCCAGCAGCCCATCGGGACTAGCCTCAGGCTACGAGCAGTACTTC. It encodes CASSPSGLASGYEQYF.

This chain joins TRBV6-5 and TRBJ2-1; D not certain. CDR3 length equals 12 residues. Germline loops: CDR1 MNHEY, CDR2 SVGAGI. V lost 2 bases and J 7 bases, leaving 6 bases between the germline ends. The CDR3, as DNA: TGTGCCAGCAGTTACCCCGGGAATGAGCAGTTCTTC. Its protein product is CASSYPGNEQFF.

The chain uses TRBV5-7 and TRBJ2-6; D perhaps matches TRBD1 (5 bases). TRBV5-7 is sorted into the ORF group, with uncertain function. CDR3 length: 16 amino acids. V lost 4 bases, J lost 0 bases, and 11 bases lay in between. The CDR3 spells CASSPYRSSGANVLTF. The CDR3 DNA reads TGTGCCAGCAGCCCCTACAGGAGCTCTGGGGCCAACGTCCTGACTTTC.

This clone has a handful of counts. J is TRBJ2-1 and V is TRBV11-2; D gene unclear. The CDR3 runs 14 residues. V was shortened by 2 bases and J by 7 bases, with 12 bases between the two germline ends. Germline CDR1 SGHAT, CDR2 FQNNGV. The CDR3 nucleotides read TGTGCCAGCAGCTTATGGGTCATGAGGAATGAGCAGTTCTTC. As protein: CASSLWVMRNEQFF.

The genes are TRBV7-9 and TRBJ1-4; perhaps TRBD1 as D (6 bases). Looked up from germline, CDR1 is SEHNR and CDR2 is FQNEAQ (reference sequence). The CDR3 is 18 amino acids. V shed 4 bases and J shed 0 bases, with 18 bases lying between them. The CDR3 spells CASSSLVRDTATNEKLFF. Written as DNA, the CDR3 is TGTGCCAGCAGCTCATTAGTCCGGGACACTGCAACTAATGAAAAACTGTTTTTT.

The chain combines TRBV28 with TRBJ2-3, with a tentative D call TRBD1 (6 bases). Germline V gene sequence: CDR1 MDHEN, CDR2 SYDVKM. V was trimmed by 6 bases and J by 0 bases, leaving 10 bases between them. This CDR3 comprises 14 residues. The CDR3 DNA is TGTGCCAGCAGCCGGGACACTAGCACAGATACGCAGTATTTT. Translating gives CASSRDTSTDTQYF.

The chain links TRBV7-9 to TRBJ1-1; perhaps TRBD1 as D (6 bases). Trimming stripped 4 bases from V and 3 bases from J, with 12 bases between. CDR3 length: 14 residues. In germline, CDR1 is SEHNR, CDR2 FQNEAQ (reference sequence). CDR3 amino acids: CASSWTEWDTEAFF. CDR3 bases: TGTGCCAGCAGCTGGACAGAGTGGGACACTGAAGCTTTCTTT.

This rearrangement joins TRBV4-2 to TRBJ1-1, with D perhaps TRBD1 (5 bases). The length of the CDR3 is 15 residues. V shed 1 base and J shed 1 base, with 10 bases lying between them. CDR1 is LGHNA and CDR2 is YNFKEQ in the germline V gene. The CDR3 nucleotides read TGTGCCAGCAGCCAAGTCGAGACAGAGAACACTGAAGCTTTCTTT. Translation: CASSQVETENTEAFF.

This clone has a handful of counts. The V gene is TRBV10-3, the J gene TRBJ2-3, with D possibly TRBD2 on 5 matching bases. The CDR3 contains 14 residues. Trimming shortened V by 5 bases and J by 0 bases, and 9 bases separated the two germline ends. Germline V gene sequence: CDR1 ENHRY, CDR2 SYGVKD. CDR3 residues: CAISIERSTDTQYF. The CDR3 nucleotides read TGTGCCATCAGTATCGAGCGGAGCACAGATACGCAGTATTTT.

Points on this clone: Other DNA sequences in this specimen translate into the identical CDR3. The rearrangement joins TRBV27 to TRBJ1-1; no definite D call. V was trimmed by 10 bases and J by 0 bases, leaving 9 bases between them. This CDR3 is 12 amino acids long. Germline V gene lookup returns CDR1 MNHEY and CDR2 SMNVEV (reference sequence). In DNA, the CDR3 is TGTGCCACCTCCTCACTGAACACTGAAGCTTTCTTT. It translates to CATSSLNTEAFF.

The chain has TRBV28 and TRBJ1-1; 7 nucleotides agree with TRBD1. Looked up from germline, CDR1 is MDHEN and CDR2 is SYDVKM. With 7 bases clipped from V and 6 bases from J, the junction kept 11 bases outside the gene matches. The CDR3 runs 14 residues. The CDR3 DNA reads TGTGCCAGCATCCTACTCAGGGGGACCGCTGAAGCTTTCTTT. It codes for CASILLRGTAEAFF.

Here the CDR3 DNA reads TGTGCCAGCAGCTTCGGGACAGGGACTAACTATGGCTACACCTTC. The encoded protein is CASSFGTGTNYGYTF. The J gene is TRBJ1-2, the V gene TRBV11-2; TRBD1 agrees at 9 bases. This CDR3 comprises 15 residues. Germline V gene data show CDR1 as SGHAT and CDR2 as FQNNGV. The V gene end was trimmed by 3 bases and the J gene end by 0 bases; junction bases not matched to a gene: 2.

This clone was seen more than once but under ten times. This sequence joins TRBV19 and TRBJ1-5; D possibly corresponds to TRBD1 (5 bases). The CDR3 covers 13 residues. Germline CDR1 reads LNHDA; CDR2 reads SQIVND (reference sequence). Trimming cost V 2 bases and J 8 bases, with 10 bases left between them. The CDR3 spells CASSIRDREPQHF. Here the CDR3 DNA reads TGTGCCAGTAGTATAAGGGACCGGGAGCCCCAGCATTTT.

V is TRBV7-8 and J is TRBJ1-2, with a possible D match to TRBD1 (6 bases). Deletions cut 1 base from V and 2 bases from J, with 11 bases between. The CDR3 length is 15 residues. Per germline, CDR1 SGHVS and CDR2 FQNEAQ. The CDR3 region is CASSLVTGLNYGYTF. The CDR3 bases are TGTGCCAGCAGCTTAGTTACAGGGTTGAACTATGGCTACACCTTC.

This chain joins TRBV4-2 and TRBJ1-1; TRBD1 might be the D (5 bases). V was clipped by 4 bases and J by 0 bases, with 15 bases between them. In germline, CDR1 is LGHNA, CDR2 YNFKEQ. There are 16 residues in the CDR3. CDR3 region: CASSPLDVRVNTEAFF. The CDR3 coding sequence is TGTGCCAGCAGCCCCCTAGATGTCAGGGTGAACACTGAAGCTTTCTTT.

A single count supports this clone. This chain links TRBV4-2 with TRBJ2-7; the D gene is possibly TRBD1 (7 bases). Trimming left V 0 bases short and J 0 bases short, with 15 bases between. This CDR3 region has 17 residues. The germline V gene encodes CDR1 LGHNA and CDR2 YNFKEQ. CDR3: CASSQEATGRSSYEQYF. DNA of the CDR3: TGTGCCAGCAGCCAAGAGGCGACAGGGAGGAGCTCCTACGAGCAGTACTTC.

V and J are TRBV29-1 and TRBJ1-3; D is perhaps TRBD1 (5 bases). The CDR3 loop spans 15 amino acids. CDR1 is SQVTM, CDR2 ANQGSEA, per germline. Trimming cost V 4 bases and J 0 bases, with 13 bases left between them. CDR3 amino acids: CSVAGHPSSGNTIYF. CDR3 coding DNA: TGCAGCGTTGCAGGGCATCCTAGCTCTGGAAACACCATATATTTT.

The chain has TRBV15 and TRBJ1-3; no firm D call. The CDR3 is 16 residues long. V was cut by 5 bases and J by 0 bases, with 14 bases left in between. Germline CDR1 is LNHNV and CDR2 is YYDKDF (reference sequence). This CDR3 reads CATSPEGSLSGNTIYF. CDR3 bases: TGTGCCACCAGCCCCGAGGGCAGCCTCTCTGGAAACACCATATATTTT. The whole variable domain, remainder taken from reference TRBV15 and TRBJ1-3, is DAMVIQNPRYQVTQFGKPVTLSCSQTLNHNVMYWYQQKSSQAPKLLFHYYDKDFNNEADTPDNFQSRRPNTSFCFLDIRSPGLGDTAMYLCATSPEGSLSGNTIYFGEGSWLTVV.

The CDR3: CASSPTRDRLANVLTF. The CDR3 nucleotides read TGTGCCAGCAGCCCAACAAGGGATAGACTGGCCAACGTCCTGACTTTC. This sequence joins TRBV7-9 and TRBJ2-6, with D unresolved. The V gene lost 5 bases and the J gene lost 6 bases, with 17 bases spanning the gap. The V gene's germline CDR1 is SEHNR and CDR2 FQNEAQ (reference sequence). This CDR3 has 16 amino acids.

The gene calls are TRBV27 and TRBJ2-7; tentatively, D is TRBD1 (7 bases). The CDR3 spans 15 residues. The V end lost 6 bases, the J end lost 5 bases, and 20 bases lay between the germline ends. Germline loops: CDR1 MNHEY, CDR2 SMNVEV (reference sequence). DNA of the CDR3: TGTGCCAGCAGCTTAGGGGCAGGGGGGAGGCACGAGCAGTACTTC. Amino acids: CASSLGAGGRHEQYF.

This sequence joins TRBV27 and TRBJ2-2; possible D gene TRBD2, 6 bases. Per the germline V gene, CDR1 is MNHEY and CDR2 is SMNVEV (reference sequence). V lost 5 bases to trimming and J lost 13 bases, with 14 bases between them. This CDR3 spans 12 amino acids. The CDR3 region is CASSPGTEGLFF. Written as DNA, the CDR3 is TGTGCCAGCAGTCCAGGGACGGAGGGGCTGTTTTTT.

J is TRBJ1-1 and V is TRBV5-1; 9 nucleotides align to TRBD1. This CDR3 contains 16 residues. Germline V gene sequence: CDR1 SGHRS, CDR2 YFSETQ. V lost 3 bases, J lost 0 bases, and 6 bases stayed unmatched. The CDR3 protein is CASSSGQGPLNTEAFF. The CDR3 DNA sequence: TGCGCCAGCAGCTCCGGACAGGGGCCCTTGAACACTGAAGCTTTCTTT.

The V gene is TRBV9, the J gene TRBJ1-3, with unresolved D. The CDR3 length is 13 residues. Between the trimmed V and J ends, which lost 4 bases and 3 bases, there was a span of 8 bases. From germline, CDR1 is SGDLS and CDR2 YYNGEE. CDR3 protein: CASSWEGGNTIYF. The CDR3 DNA reads TGTGCCAGCAGCTGGGAGGGTGGAAACACCATATATTTT.

The V gene is TRBV2, the J gene TRBJ1-5; 7 nucleotides agree with TRBD1. The V and J ends lost 5 bases and 2 bases, in that order; junction bases with no gene match: 6. Germline CDR1 SNHLY, CDR2 FYNNEI. This CDR3 region has 15 residues. CDR3 sequence reads: CASSTGQAGNQPQHF. CDR3 bases: TGTGCCAGCAGTACTGGACAGGCAGGCAATCAGCCCCAGCATTTT.